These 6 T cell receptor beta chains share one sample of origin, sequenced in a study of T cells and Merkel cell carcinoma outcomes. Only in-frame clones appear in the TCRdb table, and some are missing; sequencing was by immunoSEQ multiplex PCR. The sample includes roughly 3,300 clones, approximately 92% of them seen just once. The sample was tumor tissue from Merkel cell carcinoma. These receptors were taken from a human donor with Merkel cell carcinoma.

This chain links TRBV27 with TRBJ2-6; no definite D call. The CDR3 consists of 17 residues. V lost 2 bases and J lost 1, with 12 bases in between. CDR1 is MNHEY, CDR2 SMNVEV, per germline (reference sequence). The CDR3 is CASSLATRASGANVLTF. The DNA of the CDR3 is TGTGCCAGCAGTTTAGCGACAAGAGCTTCTGGGGCCAACGTCCTGACTTTC.

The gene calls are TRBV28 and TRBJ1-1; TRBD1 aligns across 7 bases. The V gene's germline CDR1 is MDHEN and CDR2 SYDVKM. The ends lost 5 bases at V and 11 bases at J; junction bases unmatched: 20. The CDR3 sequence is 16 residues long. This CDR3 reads CASSRPTGTAASGAFF. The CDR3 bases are TGTGCCAGCAGTCGGCCCACCGGGACAGCCGCCTCTGGCGCTTTCTTT.

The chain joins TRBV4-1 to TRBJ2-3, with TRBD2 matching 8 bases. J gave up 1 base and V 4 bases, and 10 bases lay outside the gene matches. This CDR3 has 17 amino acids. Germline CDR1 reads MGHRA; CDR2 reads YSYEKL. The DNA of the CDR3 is TGCGCCAGCAGCCCGACGCTGACTAGCGAGGGCACAGATACGCAGTATTTT. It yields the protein CASSPTLTSEGTDTQYF.

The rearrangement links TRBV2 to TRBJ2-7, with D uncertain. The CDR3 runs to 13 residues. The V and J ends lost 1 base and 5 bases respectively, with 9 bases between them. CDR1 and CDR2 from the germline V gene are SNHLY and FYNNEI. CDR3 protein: CASSEGTGDEQYF. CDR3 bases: TGTGCCAGCAGTGAAGGGACCGGCGACGAGCAGTACTTC.

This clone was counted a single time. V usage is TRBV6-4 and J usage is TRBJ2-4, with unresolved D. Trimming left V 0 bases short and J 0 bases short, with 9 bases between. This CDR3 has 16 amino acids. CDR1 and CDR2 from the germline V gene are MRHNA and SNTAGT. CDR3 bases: TGTGCCAGCAGTGACTCCAACAGTCGAGCCAAAAACATTCAGTACTTC. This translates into CASSDSNSRAKNIQYF.

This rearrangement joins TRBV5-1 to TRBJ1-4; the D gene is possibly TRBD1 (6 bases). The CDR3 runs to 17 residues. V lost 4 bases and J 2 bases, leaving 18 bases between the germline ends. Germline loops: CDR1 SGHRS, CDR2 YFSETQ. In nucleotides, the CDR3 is TGCGCCAGCAGCACCTGGGGGGGCCTAGGGACTAATGAAAAACTGTTTTTT. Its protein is CASSTWGGLGTNEKLFF.